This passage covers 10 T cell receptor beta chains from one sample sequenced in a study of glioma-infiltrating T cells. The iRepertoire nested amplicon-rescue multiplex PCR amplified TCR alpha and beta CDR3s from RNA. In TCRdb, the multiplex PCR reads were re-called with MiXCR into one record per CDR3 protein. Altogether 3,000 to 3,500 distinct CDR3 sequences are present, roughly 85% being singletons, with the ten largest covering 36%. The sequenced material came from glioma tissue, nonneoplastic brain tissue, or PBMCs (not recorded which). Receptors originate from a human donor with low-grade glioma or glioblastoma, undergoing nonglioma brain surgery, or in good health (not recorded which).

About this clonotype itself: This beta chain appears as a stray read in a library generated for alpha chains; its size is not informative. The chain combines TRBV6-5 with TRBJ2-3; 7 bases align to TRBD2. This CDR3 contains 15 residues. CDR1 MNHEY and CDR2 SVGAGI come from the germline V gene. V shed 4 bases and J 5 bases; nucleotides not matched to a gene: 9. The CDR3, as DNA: TGTGCCAGCAGTTTAGACAGCGGGATGAGAGATACGCAGTATTTT. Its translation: CASSLDSGMRDTQYF.

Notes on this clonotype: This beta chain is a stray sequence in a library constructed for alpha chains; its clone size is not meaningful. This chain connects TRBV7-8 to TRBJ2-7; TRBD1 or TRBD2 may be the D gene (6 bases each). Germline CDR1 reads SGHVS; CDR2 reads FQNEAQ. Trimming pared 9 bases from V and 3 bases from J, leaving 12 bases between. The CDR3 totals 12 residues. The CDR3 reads CASRGDDYEQYF. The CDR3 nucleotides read TGTGCCAGTAGGGGGGATGACTACGAGCAGTACTTC.

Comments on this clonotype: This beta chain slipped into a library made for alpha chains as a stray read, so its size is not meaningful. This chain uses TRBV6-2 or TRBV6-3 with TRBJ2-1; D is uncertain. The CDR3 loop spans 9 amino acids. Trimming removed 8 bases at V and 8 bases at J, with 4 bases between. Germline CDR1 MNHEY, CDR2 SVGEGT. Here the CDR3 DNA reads TGTGCCAGCGGCGATGAGCAGTTCTTC. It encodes CASGDEQFF.

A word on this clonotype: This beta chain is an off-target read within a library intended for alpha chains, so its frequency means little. The CDR3 protein is CASRQLLGGGSPLHF. The CDR3 DNA reads as TGTGCCAGCAGACAACTACTGGGCGGTGGTTCACCCCTCCACTTT. V is TRBV6-2 or TRBV6-3 and J is TRBJ1-6; no reliable D call. The ends were cut back, 6 bases at V and 9 bases at J, with 18 bases in the middle. Per germline, CDR1 MNHEY and CDR2 SVGEGT. CDR3 length: 15 residues.

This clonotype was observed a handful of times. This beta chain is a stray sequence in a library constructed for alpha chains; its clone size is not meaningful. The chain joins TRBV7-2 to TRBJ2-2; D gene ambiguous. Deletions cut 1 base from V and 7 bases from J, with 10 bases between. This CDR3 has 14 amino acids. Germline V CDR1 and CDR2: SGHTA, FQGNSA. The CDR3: CASSLGTSRGELFF. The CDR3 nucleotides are TGTGCCAGCAGCTTAGGGACCAGCCGCGGGGAGCTGTTTTTT.

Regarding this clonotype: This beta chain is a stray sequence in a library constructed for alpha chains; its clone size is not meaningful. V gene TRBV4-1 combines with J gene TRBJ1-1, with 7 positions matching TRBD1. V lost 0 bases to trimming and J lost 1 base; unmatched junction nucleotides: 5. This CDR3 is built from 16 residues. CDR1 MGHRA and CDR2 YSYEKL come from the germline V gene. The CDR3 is CASSQDVTGRNTEAFF. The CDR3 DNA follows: TGCGCCAGCAGCCAAGATGTGACAGGGAGGAACACTGAAGCTTTCTTT.

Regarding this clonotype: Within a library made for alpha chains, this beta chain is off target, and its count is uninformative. CDR3 in DNA: TGTGCCAGCAGTACACGTCGACAGTCGGAAAAACTGTTTTTT. Its translation is CASSTRRQSEKLFF. V and J are TRBV28 and TRBJ1-4; possibly TRBD1 for D (5 bases). The germline V gene encodes CDR1 MDHEN and CDR2 SYDVKM. The CDR3 loop spans 14 amino acids. Deletions cut 5 bases from V and 8 bases from J, with 15 bases between.

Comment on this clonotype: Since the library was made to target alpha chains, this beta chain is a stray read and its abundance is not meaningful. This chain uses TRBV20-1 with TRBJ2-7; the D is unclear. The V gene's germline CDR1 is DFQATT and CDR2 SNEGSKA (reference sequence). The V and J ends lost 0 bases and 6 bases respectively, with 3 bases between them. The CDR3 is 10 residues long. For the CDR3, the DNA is TGCAGTGCTAGAGAAATCGAGCAGTACTTC. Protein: CSAREIEQYF.

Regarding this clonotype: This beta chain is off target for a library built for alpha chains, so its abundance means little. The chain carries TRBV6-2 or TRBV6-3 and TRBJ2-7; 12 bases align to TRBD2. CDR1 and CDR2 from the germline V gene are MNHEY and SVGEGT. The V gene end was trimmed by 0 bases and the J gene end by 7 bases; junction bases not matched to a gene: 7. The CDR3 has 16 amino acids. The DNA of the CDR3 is TGTGCCAGCAGTTACTCAGGACTAGCGGGATCTTTTGAGCAGTACTTC. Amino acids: CASSYSGLAGSFEQYF.

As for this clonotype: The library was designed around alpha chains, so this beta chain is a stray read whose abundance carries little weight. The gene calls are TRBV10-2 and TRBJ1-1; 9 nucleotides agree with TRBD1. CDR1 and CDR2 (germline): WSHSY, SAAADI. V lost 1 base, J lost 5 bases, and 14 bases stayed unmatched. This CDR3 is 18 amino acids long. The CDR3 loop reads CASSEFMGTGHIETEAFF. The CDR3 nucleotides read TGCGCCAGCAGTGAGTTTATGGGGACAGGGCATATTGAAACTGAAGCTTTCTTT.